The present TCR beta chain was sequenced within a study of blood T cell repertoires in COVID-19. Germline V gene data show CDR1 as KGHDR and CDR2 as SFDVKD. This CDR3 is built from 15 residues. Trimming took 2 bases from V and 10 from J, leaving 19 bases between them. This clone was counted a few times. The assay was immunoSEQ multiplex PCR, and TCRdb's table has in-frame clones only and misses some. The table shows approximately 58,000 clones, with more than 75% occurring only once. The chain employs TRBV24-1 and TRBJ1-2, with D possibly TRBD1 on 5 matching bases. Sequenced: peripheral blood. The receptor comes from a man aged 35 to 55 with active COVID-19. The DNA for the CDR3 is TGTGCCACCAGTGATTGGGGCAGGTCTGTTTTGGCCTACACCTTC. Protein product: CATSDWGRSVLAYTF.